The 24 T cell receptor beta chains below all came from one sample that was sequenced in a study of blood T cell repertoires in COVID-19 (dated by TCRdb to 2018 to 2021). Library construction relied on the immunoSEQ multiplex PCR assay. Entries here come from immuneACCESS through TCRdb and include only in-frame sequences with V and J called. Some clones fail to appear in such tables; in the studies checked, an unresolved V gene covers under half of the shortfall, and the cause of the remainder is unknown. The sample table shows around 250,000 clones, and about 89% are seen once. The ten largest make up around 1.3% of the sample. The sample comprised PBMCs or T cells enriched from blood (not recorded which). Source of these receptors: a human donor in a cohort exposed to, infected with or recovered from COVID-19 (not recorded which). The donor label of this sample is uncertain.

This clone is a singleton in its sample. The rearrangement joins TRBV4-2 to TRBJ1-6, with D possibly TRBD1 on 5 matching bases. Trimming took off 0 bases at V and 7 bases at J, with 13 bases between the two ends. Germline assignment: CDR1 LGHNA and CDR2 YNFKEQ. This CDR3 is 16 amino acids long. The DNA for the CDR3 is TGTGCCAGCAGCCAAGAACGAGGGGCGGGAAATTCACCCCTCCACTTT. Its translation is CASSQERGAGNSPLHF.

The chain recombines TRBV18 with TRBJ2-3; a possible D gene is TRBD1 (6 bases). The germline V and J ends were trimmed by 6 bases and 0 bases, with 13 bases remaining between them. The CDR3 runs 15 residues. Germline V gene lookup returns CDR1 KGHSH and CDR2 LQKENI. The CDR3 sequence: CASSRDRSSTDTQYF. CDR3 nucleotides: TGTGCCAGCTCGCGCGACAGGTCTAGCACAGATACGCAGTATTTT. The entire variable domain, with the rest obtained from reference TRBV18 and TRBJ2-3, is as follows: NAGVMQNPRHLVRRRGQEARLRCSPMKGHSHVYWYRQLPEEGLKFMVYLQKENIIDESGMPKERFSAEFPKEGPSILRIQQVVRGDSAAYFCASSRDRSSTDTQYFGPGTRLTVL.

The CDR3 loop reads CASSLGPAGGQETQYF. CDR3 DNA sequence: TGTGCCAGCAGCTTAGGGCCTGCAGGGGGGCAAGAGACCCAGTACTTC. This chain joins TRBV11-2 and TRBJ2-5; TRBD1 might be the D (7 bases). This CDR3 has 16 amino acids. CDR1 is SGHAT, CDR2 FQNNGV, per germline. Trimming cost V 1 base and J 2 bases, with 14 bases left between them.

The gene calls are TRBV9 and TRBJ2-1; 8 nucleotides line up with TRBD2. There are 15 residues in the CDR3. V lost 4 bases, J lost 3 bases, and 6 bases stayed unmatched. Germline V lookup: CDR1 SGDLS, CDR2 YYNGEE. CDR3: CASSQRAGGYNEQFF. The CDR3 DNA sequence: TGTGCCAGCAGCCAGAGGGCGGGGGGCTACAATGAGCAGTTCTTC.

V and J are TRBV2 and TRBJ1-5, with a tentative D call TRBD1 (5 bases). V gave up 7 bases and J gave up 0 bases, with 16 bases separating them. There are 16 residues in the CDR3. Germline V gene data show CDR1 as SNHLY and CDR2 as FYNNEI. The chain's CDR3 is CASNPTGGYSNQPQHF. The DNA for the CDR3 is TGTGCCAGCAACCCAACGGGGGGGTATAGCAATCAGCCCCAGCATTTT.

The rearrangement uses TRBV6-5 and TRBJ1-1; maybe TRBD1 (6 bases). The CDR3 runs 14 residues. Deletions cut 4 bases from V and 3 bases from J, with 12 bases between. Germline V gene data show CDR1 as MNHEY and CDR2 as SVGAGI. CDR3 loop: CASSFKGGYTEAFF. CDR3 coding DNA: TGTGCCAGCAGTTTTAAAGGGGGTTACACTGAAGCTTTCTTT.

The chain uses TRBV30 and TRBJ2-1, with 7 bases fitting TRBD1. The germline CDR1 and CDR2 sequences are GTSNPN and SVGIG (reference sequence). The CDR3 totals 10 residues. V dropped 1 base and J dropped 12; count of bases not matched to a gene: 0. The CDR3 DNA is TGTGCCTGGAGTGGGGACAGGCAGTTCTTC. This codes for CAWSGDRQFF.

The chain couples TRBV30 to TRBJ1-5; D perhaps matches TRBD1 (5 bases). Germline CDR1 GTSNPN, CDR2 SVGIG (reference sequence). Trimming cost V 2 bases and J 6 bases, with 11 bases left between them. This CDR3 is built from 13 residues. CDR3 in amino acids: CAWSPGGGQPQHF. The CDR3 nucleotides are TGTGCCTGGAGTCCCGGGGGGGGTCAGCCCCAGCATTTT.

The V call is TRBV6-5, the J call TRBJ1-2, with D possibly TRBD1 on 5 matching bases. Germline CDR1 and CDR2: MNHEY and SVGAGI. The CDR3 runs to 14 residues. V was cut by 7 bases and J by 3 bases, with 15 bases left in between. In DNA form, the CDR3 reads TGTGCCAGCAACAGTGAGGGAGGGGACTATGGCTACACCTTC. It translates to CASNSEGGDYGYTF.

V and J are TRBV18 and TRBJ1-5; 12 bases line up with TRBD1. This CDR3 contains 18 residues. Germline CDR1 KGHSH, CDR2 LQKENI. V shed 4 bases, J shed 1 base, and the junction held 8 bases outside the gene matches. CDR3 nucleotide sequence: TGTGCCAGCTCACGAGTCGGGACAGGGGGCGTGAGCAATCAGCCCCAGCATTTT. Its translation is CASSRVGTGGVSNQPQHF.

The chain couples TRBV5-1 to TRBJ2-6; D ambiguous. Germline V gene data show CDR1 as SGHRS and CDR2 as YFSETQ. Trimming removed 0 bases at V and 0 bases at J, with 7 bases between. The CDR3 is made up of 16 amino acids. CDR3 protein: CASSLDGSSGANVLTF. For the CDR3, the DNA is TGCGCCAGCAGCTTGGACGGTAGCTCTGGGGCCAACGTCCTGACTTTC.

The rearrangement links TRBV7-8 to TRBJ1-2; D not resolved. This CDR3 has 13 residues. Trimming stripped 2 bases from V and 8 bases from J, with 12 bases between. Germline values: CDR1 SGHVS, CDR2 FQNEAQ. The CDR3 nucleotides read TGTGCCAGCAGCTTATACGGGGAGAACGGCTACACCTTC. Translation: CASSLYGENGYTF.

This clone was picked up a small number of times. The CDR3 coding sequence is TGCAGCGTTGGTGACAGGGCTAATCAGCCCCAGCATTTT. Residues: CSVGDRANQPQHF. This chain joins TRBV29-1 and TRBJ1-5, with 7 bases lining up with TRBD1. With 4 bases clipped from V and 4 bases from J, the junction kept 4 bases outside the gene matches. Germline values: CDR1 SQVTM, CDR2 ANQGSEA. This CDR3 contains 13 residues.

This chain joins TRBV7-2 and TRBJ2-7, with 12 bases matching TRBD2. CDR3 size: 16 residues. V lost 5 bases, J lost 6 bases, and 11 bases stayed unmatched. CDR1 and CDR2 (germline): SGHTA, FQGNSA. Written as DNA, the CDR3 is TGTGCCAGCAGCCCTGGACTAGCGGGACTCACAGGCGAGCAGTACTTC. Protein sequence: CASSPGLAGLTGEQYF.

The rearrangement joins TRBV11-2 to TRBJ1-1; TRBD1 is a possible D gene (6 bases). Trimming removed 4 bases from V and 5 bases from J, with 17 bases in between. The CDR3 is 15 amino acids. Looked up from germline, CDR1 is SGHAT and CDR2 is FQNNGV. This CDR3 is CASSSLGQPRTEAFF. DNA of the CDR3: TGTGCCAGCAGCTCCCTTGGACAGCCACGAACTGAAGCTTTCTTT.

The chain has TRBV5-5 and TRBJ1-6; tentatively, D is TRBD1 (5 bases). Germline CDR1 SGHKS, CDR2 YYEKEE (reference sequence). V lost 4 bases and J lost 13, with 12 bases in between. CDR3 length: 12 amino acids. CDR3 DNA: TGTGCCAGCAGCACGGGGGGAACGCCCCTCCACTTT. The encoded protein is CASSTGGTPLHF.

This chain links TRBV4-1 with TRBJ1-4; a weak D match, TRBD1 (5 bases). V was trimmed by 3 bases and J by 8 bases, leaving 13 bases between them. Germline values: CDR1 MGHRA, CDR2 YSYEKL. This CDR3 has 14 residues. For the CDR3, the DNA is TGCGCCAGCAGCCACCCGGATGGGGGGGAAAAACTGTTTTTT. Protein: CASSHPDGGEKLFF.

The chain has TRBV18 and TRBJ2-3; 9 bases are a match to TRBD2. The germline V gene has CDR1 KGHSH and CDR2 LQKENI. The length of the CDR3 is 16 residues. The ends lost 0 bases at V and 7 bases at J; junction bases unmatched: 8. CDR3 in DNA: TGTGCCAGCTCACCACCCCTGGCGGGGGGGCCACATACGCAGTATTTT. It is translated as CASSPPLAGGPHTQYF.

Points on this clone: This sample also contains other DNA sequences that code for the same CDR3. The chain couples TRBV4-3 to TRBJ1-5; no clear D gene. The V gene lost 0 bases and the J gene lost 1 base, with 7 bases spanning the gap. In germline, CDR1 is LGHNA, CDR2 YSLEER. The CDR3 totals 15 residues. CDR3 loop: CASSQDRGSNQPQHF. As DNA, the CDR3 is TGCGCCAGCAGCCAAGATCGAGGGAGCAATCAGCCCCAGCATTTT.

The rearrangement uses TRBV5-4 and TRBJ2-5; possible D gene TRBD2, 6 bases. The CDR3 runs to 15 residues. Trimming pared 4 bases from V and 1 base from J, leaving 14 bases between. The germline CDR1 and CDR2 sequences are SGHNT and YYREEE (reference sequence). The CDR3 nucleotides read TGTGCCAGCAGCCAGGGTGGGGGGACCCAAGAGACCCAGTACTTC. This translates into CASSQGGGTQETQYF.

This clone was seen a single time. V is TRBV19 and J is TRBJ1-5; a possible D gene is TRBD1 (5 bases). CDR1 LNHDA and CDR2 SQIVND come from the germline V gene (reference sequence). This CDR3 spans 14 amino acids. V was pared by 8 bases and J by 6 bases, with 17 bases between. The DNA for the CDR3 is TGTGCCAGTGGCGAGACAGCGCGGGGTCAGCCCCAGCATTTT. Encoded protein: CASGETARGQPQHF. Looking up the rest from reference TRBV19 and TRBJ1-5 gives the full variable domain: DGGITQSPKYLFRKEGQNVTLSCEQNLNHDAMYWYRQDPGQGLRLIYYSQIVNDFQKGDIAEGYSVSREKKESFPLTVTSAQKNPTAFYLCASGETARGQPQHFGDGTRLSIL.

The chain uses TRBV6-7 and TRBJ1-1; unclear D gene. TRBV6-7 is an open reading frame whose function is uncertain. This CDR3 region has 12 residues. V lost 2 bases and J 1 base, leaving 2 bases between the germline ends. The CDR3 here is CASSYRNTEAFF. The CDR3 DNA is TGTGCCAGCAGTTACCGGAACACTGAAGCTTTCTTT.

The J gene is TRBJ1-1, the V gene TRBV4-1; a possible D gene is TRBD1 (5 bases). Germline loops: CDR1 MGHRA, CDR2 YSYEKL. CDR3 length: 15 residues. The germline V and J ends were trimmed by 1 base and 1 base, with 10 bases remaining between them. The CDR3 loop reads CASSQGGAENTEAFF. The CDR3 nucleotides are TGCGCCAGCAGCCAAGGGGGCGCAGAGAACACTGAAGCTTTCTTT.

This clone was observed a single time. The chain employs TRBV12-5 and TRBJ1-5; maybe TRBD1 (6 bases). Germline V gene lookup returns CDR1 LGHNT and CDR2 FRNRAP. Between the trimmed V and J ends, which lost 1 base and 7 bases, there was a span of 20 bases. This CDR3 is 17 amino acids long. For the CDR3, the DNA is TGTGCTAGTGGTTTGGACCGTTCGGGGGGCGCCCGGCAGCCCCAGCATTTT. This encodes CASGLDRSGGARQPQHF.